This TCR beta chain was sequenced for a study of blood T cell repertoires in COVID-19. Study overall: Donors in the United States, Italy and Spain gave samples during acute or convalescent COVID-19.

In the original processing: Reference gene primer amplification in the assay estimated nucleated cell counts. Sequenced by immunoSEQ multiplex PCR; TCRdb stores in-frame clones only, minus some. V and J calls and clone size are copied from that table; D and trimming were computed from the DNA. The sample consists of about 250,000 clones, about nine tenths of them appearing once. This clone has only a few counts. Participant reports of clinical history set cohort assignment. This TCR was recovered from a man aged 18 to 29 who had recovered from COVID-19. Sequencing was performed on PBMCs or T cells enriched from blood (not recorded which).

CDR3 sequence: CASSSSGADTQYF. The CDR3 nucleotides are TGTGCCAGCAGCTCTTCAGGCGCAGATACGCAGTATTTT. The gene calls are TRBV7-9 and TRBJ2-3; D unresolved. Germline V gene sequence: CDR1 SEHNR, CDR2 FQNEAQ (reference sequence). Trimming took 4 bases from V and 4 from J, leaving 9 bases between them. The CDR3 runs to 13 residues.